The 29 T cell receptor beta chains listed next were all sequenced from one sample in a study of blood T cell repertoires in COVID-19. Profiling relied on immunoSEQ multiplex PCR, and the TCRdb table lists in-frame clones only, not all of them. This table holds roughly 100,000 clones, about 90% found once. Sequenced input: peripheral blood. The receptors shown here come from a woman aged 60-70 years with acute or convalescent COVID-19.

The V and J genes are TRBV6-5 and TRBJ1-4; tentatively, D is TRBD1 (5 bases). CDR1 is MNHEY and CDR2 is SVGAGI in the germline V gene. The V and J ends lost 2 bases and 4 bases respectively, with 8 bases between them. The CDR3 spans 14 residues. This CDR3 is CASSYGGINEKLFF. The CDR3 DNA reads as TGTGCCAGCAGTTACGGGGGGATTAATGAAAAACTGTTTTTT.

The chain recombines TRBV6-2 or TRBV6-3 with TRBJ1-6; D is ambiguous. The CDR3 totals 14 residues. V was shortened by 2 bases and J by 10 bases, with 12 bases between the two germline ends. Germline V gives CDR1 MNHEY, CDR2 SVGEGT. For the CDR3, the DNA is TGTGCCAGCAGTTACGTTGGCGGGCTCTCACCCCTCCACTTT. Translation gives CASSYVGGLSPLHF.

A single count supports this clone. J is TRBJ2-1 and V is TRBV2; D is unclear. CDR1 and CDR2 (germline): SNHLY, FYNNEI. The CDR3 spans 11 residues. Trimming took off 7 bases at V and 8 bases at J, with 9 bases between the two ends. The CDR3 reads CASIESDEQFF. In DNA form, the CDR3 reads TGTGCCAGCATCGAGAGCGATGAGCAGTTCTTC.

This clone was detected once. The V gene is TRBV19, the J gene TRBJ2-2, with D tentatively TRBD2 (5 bases). In germline, CDR1 is LNHDA, CDR2 SQIVND (reference sequence). Trimming shortened V by 3 bases and J by 5 bases, and 13 bases separated the two germline ends. This CDR3 is 15 amino acids long. The CDR3 spells CASSMRRVLTGELFF. The CDR3 DNA is TGTGCCAGTAGTATGCGGCGGGTGCTGACCGGGGAGCTGTTTTTT.

This chain joins TRBV11-3 and TRBJ2-1; D may be TRBD2 (6 bases). The CDR3 contains 12 residues. Looked up from germline, CDR1 is SGHNT and CDR2 is YENEEA. V lost 5 bases to trimming and J lost 6 bases, with 8 bases between them. The CDR3 DNA reads TGTGCCAGCAGCCGGGGAGGCAATGAGCAGTTCTTC. Translation: CASSRGGNEQFF. Together with reference TRBV11-3 and TRBJ2-1, the CDR3 gives the full variable domain: EAGVVQSPRYKIIEKKQPVAFWCNPISGHNTLYWYLQNLGQGPELLIRYENEEAVDDSQLPKDRFSAERLKGVDSTLKIQPAELGDSAVYLCASSRGGNEQFFGPGTRLTVL.

For this clone: One end of the junction is discordant with germline, which a read error may explain. J is TRBJ2-1 and V is TRBV7-7; D assignment may be TRBD1 or TRBD2 (6 bases each). In germline, CDR1 is SSHAT, CDR2 FNYEAQ (reference sequence). The CDR3 extends over 13 amino acids. For the CDR3, the DNA is TGTGCTAGCAGCTTAGGGGGAGGAAATGAGCAGTTCTTC. Amino acid sequence: CASSLGGGNEQFF.

The chain uses TRBV3-1 (or the pseudogene TRBV3-2) and TRBJ2-7; 8 bases are a match to TRBD2. This CDR3 comprises 15 residues. Germline CDR1 reads LGHDT; CDR2 reads YNNKEL (reference sequence). The ends lost 7 bases at V and 3 bases at J; junction bases unmatched: 11. CDR3 coding DNA: TGTGCCAGCAAGGGGGGACTAGGGGCCTACTACGAGCAGTACGTC. Its protein product is CASKGGLGAYYEQYV.

The rearrangement uses TRBV6-5 and TRBJ1-5; tentatively, D is TRBD1 (5 bases). Trimming took 4 bases from V and 6 from J, leaving 16 bases between them. CDR1 and CDR2 from the germline V gene are MNHEY and SVGAGI. The CDR3 is made up of 15 amino acids. CDR3 residues: CASSSLGVGSQPQHF. The CDR3 DNA reads TGTGCCAGCAGTTCCCTAGGGGTGGGAAGTCAGCCCCAGCATTTT.

This chain connects TRBV9 to TRBJ1-2, with TRBD1 identical over 7 bases. V gave up 0 bases and J gave up 6 bases; unmatched junction bases: 8. Germline V CDR1 and CDR2: SGDLS, YYNGEE. The CDR3 is 15 amino acids. The CDR3: CASSVGTGDSDGYTF. CDR3 in DNA: TGTGCCAGCAGCGTAGGGACAGGAGATTCTGATGGCTACACCTTC.

A note on this clone: The junction does not match germline at one end; this may be a read error. The rearrangement links TRBV29-1 to TRBJ2-1; TRBD1 matches at 10 bases. CDR1 and CDR2 from the germline V gene are SQVTM and ANQGSEA. This CDR3 has 11 amino acids. CDR3 in DNA: TGCAGCGTCTGGACAGGGGGATTACCGCTCTTC. Protein: CSVWTGGLPLF.

This clone was detected only a few times. This chain joins TRBV4-1 and TRBJ1-5, with D unresolved. The germline CDR1 and CDR2 sequences are MGHRA and YSYEKL. The V gene lost 4 bases and the J gene lost 5 bases, with 15 bases spanning the gap. CDR3 length: 15 amino acids. The DNA for the CDR3 is TGCGCCAGCAGCCTTCGGGTGCCCTCCGATCAGCCCCAGCATTTT. Protein product: CASSLRVPSDQPQHF.

This rearrangement joins TRBV30 to TRBJ1-2; D remains unclear. The germline V gene encodes CDR1 GTSNPN and CDR2 SVGIG (reference sequence). Trimming cost V 8 bases and J 2 bases, with 9 bases left between them. This CDR3 has 11 amino acids. The CDR3 nucleotides are TGTGCCGGGGAGCCGAACTATGGCTACACCTTC. This gives the protein CAGEPNYGYTF. The whole variable domain, remainder taken from reference TRBV30 and TRBJ1-2, is SQTIHQWPATLVQPVGSPLSLECTVEGTSNPNLYWYRQAAGRGLQLLFYSVGIGQISSEVPQNLSASRPQDRQFILSSKKLLLSDSGFYLCAGEPNYGYTFGSGTRLTVV.

The chain couples TRBV12-5 to TRBJ1-5; the match to TRBD1 covers 8 bases. CDR3 size: 17 residues. CDR1 is LGHNT, CDR2 FRNRAP, per germline. The V and J ends lost 3 bases and 2 bases, in that order; junction bases with no gene match: 9. This chain's CDR3 is CASGFGQGLMGNQPQHF. CDR3 in DNA: TGTGCTAGTGGTTTCGGACAGGGCTTGATGGGCAATCAGCCCCAGCATTTT.

In DNA, the CDR3 is TGTGCCACCGCTATATGGAGGGCCTCTGGAAACACCATATATTTT. It is translated as CATAIWRASGNTIYF. The gene calls are TRBV28 and TRBJ1-3; no definite D call. This CDR3 contains 15 residues. Germline CDR1 and CDR2: MDHEN and SYDVKM. Trimming took off 10 bases at V and 0 bases at J, with 16 bases between the two ends.

This chain uses TRBV5-5 with TRBJ2-1; TRBD1 aligns across 12 bases. The trim removed 4 bases at V and 8 bases at J, leaving 10 bases unmatched. Germline V gives CDR1 SGHKS, CDR2 YYEKEE (reference sequence). The CDR3 is 16 amino acids. The CDR3 protein is CASSPGDRGLDDEQFF. CDR3 DNA: TGTGCCAGCAGCCCTGGGGACAGGGGGCTTGATGATGAGCAGTTCTTC.

This clone was seen more than once but under ten times. V is TRBV2 and J is TRBJ2-1; D might be TRBD2 (7 bases). Trimming took 7 bases from V and 0 from J, leaving 13 bases between them. CDR1 SNHLY and CDR2 FYNNEI come from the germline V gene. This CDR3 is 15 amino acids long. The CDR3 DNA sequence: TGTGCCAGCAAGGGAGGGACAAGCTCCTACAATGAGCAGTTCTTC. As protein: CASKGGTSSYNEQFF.

The genes are TRBV7-8 and TRBJ2-1; possible D gene TRBD1, 5 bases. Germline CDR1 is SGHVS and CDR2 is FQNEAQ. The CDR3 has 15 amino acids. V lost 4 bases and J lost 0, with 10 bases in between. The CDR3 bases are TGTGCCAGCAGCTCGACAGCTGGCTCCTACAATGAGCAGTTCTTC. This codes for CASSSTAGSYNEQFF.

V gene TRBV20-1 combines with J gene TRBJ1-3; a weak D match, TRBD1 (5 bases). V was cut by 3 bases and J by 0 bases, with 9 bases left in between. The CDR3 loop spans 14 amino acids. Germline V gene data show CDR1 as DFQATT and CDR2 as SNEGSKA (reference sequence). The CDR3 sequence: CSASSGGSGNTIYF. CDR3 DNA: TGCAGTGCTAGTTCGGGGGGCTCTGGAAACACCATATATTTT.

The rearrangement uses TRBV11-2 and TRBJ2-1, with TRBD2 identical over 13 bases. Germline V CDR1 and CDR2: SGHAT, FQNNGV. The CDR3 is 17 residues long. Unmatched junction bases numbered 8, after V lost 2 bases and J lost 7 bases. The CDR3 reads CASSLQGLAGVSNEQFF. CDR3 sequence (DNA): TGTGCCAGCAGCTTACAAGGACTAGCGGGAGTTAGTAATGAGCAGTTCTTC.

The chain links TRBV6-4 to TRBJ1-5; 7 bases match TRBD1. This CDR3 comprises 15 residues. Germline V CDR1 and CDR2: MRHNA, SNTAGT. V lost 4 bases and J lost 6; bases outside the gene matches: 9. The CDR3 is CASSVTGNMGQPQHF. CDR3 DNA: TGTGCCAGCAGTGTGACAGGGAATATGGGTCAGCCCCAGCATTTT.

This clone was observed once. The rearrangement links TRBV7-8 to TRBJ2-3; no firm D call. Trimming removed 2 bases at V and 9 bases at J, with 9 bases between. In germline, CDR1 is SGHVS, CDR2 FQNEAQ. The CDR3 contains 12 residues. The CDR3 DNA reads as TGTGCCAGCAGCTTAAACAGTGGGACGCAGTATTTT. Its protein product is CASSLNSGTQYF.

This chain connects TRBV2 to TRBJ1-5; no clear D gene. CDR3 length: 15 residues. Germline V gives CDR1 SNHLY, CDR2 FYNNEI. Trimming shortened V by 2 bases and J by 4 bases, and 12 bases separated the two germline ends. CDR3 residues: CASSESSLVNQPQHF. In nucleotides, the CDR3 is TGTGCCAGCAGTGAATCTTCCCTCGTTAATCAGCCCCAGCATTTT.

The chain is built from TRBV10-3 and TRBJ2-7; 8 nucleotides agree with TRBD1. The ends lost 3 bases at V and 0 bases at J; junction bases unmatched: 13. The CDR3 has 18 residues. CDR1 and CDR2 (germline): ENHRY, SYGVKD. Here the CDR3 DNA reads TGTGCCATCAGTGAAGAAGGGTGGGGGACAGGTAGCTCCTACGAGCAGTACGTC. Translation: CAISEEGWGTGSSYEQYV.

The V gene is TRBV7-8, the J gene TRBJ1-6; no firm D call. With 3 bases removed from V and 6 bases from J, the gap between germline ends came to 9 bases. Germline V gives CDR1 SGHVS, CDR2 FQNEAQ. The length of the CDR3 is 14 residues. As DNA, the CDR3 is TGTGCCAGCAGCTTCGGAGACGCTAATTCACCCCTCCACTTT. Protein sequence: CASSFGDANSPLHF.

This clone was detected once. The chain uses TRBV29-1 and TRBJ2-7, with D hard to call. The V end lost 0 bases, the J end lost 6 bases, and 9 bases lay between the germline ends. In germline, CDR1 is SQVTM, CDR2 ANQGSEA. CDR3 size: 12 residues. The CDR3 sequence: CSVEEPGSEQYV. The CDR3 bases are TGCAGCGTTGAAGAGCCGGGTAGCGAGCAGTACGTC.

The chain has TRBV7-3 and TRBJ1-1; unclear D gene. Trimming shortened V by 2 bases and J by 4 bases, and 11 bases separated the two germline ends. The CDR3 is 14 amino acids. Germline CDR1 reads SGHTA; CDR2 reads FQGTGA. This chain's CDR3 is CASSLGFGGTEAFF. CDR3 bases: TGTGCCAGCAGCTTAGGGTTCGGAGGCACTGAAGCTTTCTTT.

The genes are TRBV7-6 and TRBJ1-4, with a weak D call TRBD1 (6 bases). The CDR3 contains 15 residues. With 1 base removed from V and 10 bases from J, the gap between germline ends came to 16 bases. From germline, CDR1 is SGHVS and CDR2 FNYEAQ. This CDR3 reads CASSLERIGGGKLFF. In nucleotides, the CDR3 is TGTGCCAGCAGCTTAGAGCGCATAGGGGGTGGAAAACTGTTTTTT.

V usage is TRBV19 and J usage is TRBJ1-2; a weak D match, TRBD1 (6 bases). V was shortened by 9 bases and J by 3 bases, with 14 bases between the two germline ends. CDR1 is LNHDA and CDR2 is SQIVND in the germline V gene (reference sequence). The CDR3 is 13 residues long. This chain's CDR3 is CASLRGADYGYTF. In DNA form, the CDR3 reads TGTGCCAGCCTCAGGGGCGCAGACTATGGCTACACCTTC. The full variable domain, completed using reference TRBV19 and TRBJ1-2, is DGGITQSPKYLFRKEGQNVTLSCEQNLNHDAMYWYRQDPGQGLRLIYYSQIVNDFQKGDIAEGYSVSREKKESFPLTVTSAQKNPTAFYLCASLRGADYGYTFGSGTRLTVV.

The chain recombines TRBV7-8 with TRBJ1-6; 7 positions match TRBD1. Germline lookup yields CDR1 SGHVS and CDR2 FQNEAQ. Losses at the gene ends were 3 bases for V and 6 bases for J; bases not matched to a gene: 8. The CDR3 loop spans 16 amino acids. CDR3 protein: CASSFTGAGFNSPLHF. The CDR3 region has the DNA TGTGCCAGCAGCTTTACAGGGGCGGGGTTTAATTCACCCCTCCACTTT.